This T cell receptor beta chain comes out of a study of esophageal squamous cell carcinoma under preoperative chemotherapy listed by TCRdb under 2018. With regard to the full study: TCR repertoires were profiled in both peripheral blood T cells and tumor-infiltrating lymphocytes. Roughly 5 patients with primary esophageal squamous cell carcinoma were included in the cohort. Repertoires from samples obtained before paclitaxel-nedaplatin therapy were compared with repertoires from samples obtained after paclitaxel-nedaplatin therapy. The study assessed how paclitaxel-nedaplatin chemotherapy affected T-cell receptor repertoires in patients with esophageal squamous cell carcinoma.

On the study overall, not on this receptor specifically: After chemotherapy, peripheral T cells showed a significant rise in TCR diversity, whereas tumor-infiltrating lymphocytes did not. Rather than arising solely from local clonal changes, post-treatment tumor-infiltrating lymphocytes appeared to come partly from peripheral T cells that migrated into the tumor. A small cohort was used, with only a few patients with esophageal squamous cell carcinoma being analyzed. Paclitaxel-nedaplatin therapy caused immediate and substantial changes in clonotype frequency, and abundant clones were more likely to contract than to amplify.

In the paper's terms, the time point label means: before preoperative PTX-NDP chemotherapy. Paclitaxel-nedaplatin was administered to patients as preoperative chemotherapy before surgery. Library generation was performed with PCR. The instrument was a HiSeq X Ten. TCR repertoires were characterized by high-throughput sequencing. The public reads were reprocessed in TCRdb via fastp at Q25 and MiXCR, keeping in-frame beta chains. One record per CDR3 amino acid sequence lists the most common genes and DNA. The sample table shows approximately 16,000 distinct CDR3 sequences, and more than 45% are seen once. Of the sample, roughly 29% is held by the ten largest clones. This clonotype was seen only a few times. Its antigen target is currently unknown. No much larger clone is present one base from it, and per-base qualities are unavailable. Clipping removes 5 bases from V and 5 bases from J, with 7 as the unmatched junction base count. The CDR3, from cysteine to phenylalanine, totals 16 residues. Here the CDR3 DNA is all that survives: 48 bases in frame from base 1. Sequences SEHNR (CDR1) and FQNEAQ (CDR2) are obtained from the germline V gene (reference sequence).

The sample was taken from a patient given preoperative chemotherapy. In this chain, TRBV7-9 is recombined with TRBJ2-1, with 12 bases aligning to TRBD2. The origin of this receptor is a human donor with esophageal squamous cell carcinoma. The donor label of this sample is uncertain. The DNA sequence is given as TGTGCCAGCAGCACATCTAGCGGGAGGGCCGACAATGAGCAGTTCTTC. It specifies CASSTSSGRADNEQFF.